This T cell receptor beta chain was sequenced during a study of T cell responses to AZD1222 COVID-19 vaccine. A remark on this clone: Its antigen is still unknown.

The V end lost 5 bases, the J end lost 7 bases, and 11 bases lay between the germline ends. CDR1 is SGHVS and CDR2 is FQNEAQ in the germline V gene. The length of the CDR3 is 13 residues. Pooled in the analysis were second doses at about 4 or about 12 weeks. Libraries were prepared by immunoSEQ multiplex PCR; TCRdb keeps only in-frame clonotypes and omits some of them. The table has some 150,000 clones, around 89% seen once; the top ten hold about 4.5%. General study results and limits: Spike was spanned by vaccine-associated CD4 TCRs, with dominance at 160-218 and 743-854. At study baseline, merely several AZD1222 recipients were seropositive.

The chain recombines TRBV7-8 with TRBJ1-4; D ambiguous. Sequences were derived from peripheral blood, sampled 28 days after the second AZD1222 dose. This TCR derives from an adult who received the AZD1222 COVID-19 vaccine. CDR3 in amino acids: CASSASLIEKLFF. The CDR3 DNA reads as TGTGCCAGCAGCGCCTCACTCATTGAAAAACTGTTTTTT.